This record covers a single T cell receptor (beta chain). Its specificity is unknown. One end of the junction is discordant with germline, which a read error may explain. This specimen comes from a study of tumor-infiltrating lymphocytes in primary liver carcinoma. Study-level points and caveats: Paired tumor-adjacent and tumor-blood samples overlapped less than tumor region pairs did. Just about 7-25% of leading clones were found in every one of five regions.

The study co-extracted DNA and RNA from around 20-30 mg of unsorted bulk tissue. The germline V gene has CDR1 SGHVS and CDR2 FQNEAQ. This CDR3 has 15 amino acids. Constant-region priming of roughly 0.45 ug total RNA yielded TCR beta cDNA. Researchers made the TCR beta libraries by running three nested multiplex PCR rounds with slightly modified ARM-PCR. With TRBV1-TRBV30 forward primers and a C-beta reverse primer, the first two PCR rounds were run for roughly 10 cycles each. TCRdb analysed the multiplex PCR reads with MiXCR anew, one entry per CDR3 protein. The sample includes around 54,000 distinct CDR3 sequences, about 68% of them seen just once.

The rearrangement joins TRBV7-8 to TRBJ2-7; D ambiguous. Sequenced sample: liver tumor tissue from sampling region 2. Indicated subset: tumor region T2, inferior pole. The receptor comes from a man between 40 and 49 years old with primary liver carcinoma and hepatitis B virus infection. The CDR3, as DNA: TGTGCCAGGAGCTTAGTGTGGCCAGACCCCTACGAGCAGTATTTC. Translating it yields CARSLVWPDPYEQYF.